The entry below gives a single T cell receptor (beta chain) sequence along with its context. The specificity of this receptor is unknown. Base qualities are not recorded, but no much larger clone differs from it by a single base. CDR1 and CDR2 (SGHRS, YFSETQ) derive from the germline V gene. The CDR3 holds 16 amino acids from the cysteine to the phenylalanine. The read is trimmed to its CDR3 DNA, 48 bases read in frame from base 1. Trimming removed 2 bases from V and 0 bases from J, leaving 14 bases between the germline ends. This entry is derived from a study of blood T cell repertoires in COVID-19 (dated by TCRdb to the early 2020s). Broadly, across the study: Collaborator samples came from the United States, Italy and Spain and covered acute and convalescent phases of COVID-19. The prospective study material was composed of cDNA or gDNA derived from T cells, B-cell-depleted T cells, or PBMCs. Samples were obtained from the ongoing ImmuneRACE study (first 160 participants) and from 1,254 subjects provided by 6 global collaborators. Nearly every sample came with metadata listing a de-identified subject ID, COVID-19 status, age in years and sex. Where available, HLA class I and class II types were obtained from metadata supplied by the sample provider rather than from assay-based typing. The dataset comprised deeply sampled blood TCRbeta repertoires from subjects exposed to, actively infected with, or recovered from COVID-19. The repertoires were made available in a free public database intended to serve as a resource for research on the immune response to SARS-CoV-2. Broader findings and caveats from the paper: The amount of clinical and demographic metadata varied by source and participant and was provided uncurated.

TCRbeta CDR3 regions were amplified from genomic DNA by means of the immunoSEQ Assay, a bias-controlled multiplex PCR. The authors' analysis ran thus. Nucleated cell counts per sample were estimated from amplification of reference gene primers within the assay. To quantify the absolute abundance of each unique TCRbeta CDR3 rearrangement, sequence reads were collapsed and filtered. For each sample, productive Simpson clonality was calculated by taking the square root of Simpson's diversity index across productive rearrangements. TCRdb provides this immuneACCESS table in a form limited to in-frame rearrangements. Some clones are lacking; in checked studies, under half of them reflect an unresolved V gene, and why the rest are absent is not known. The V and J calls and clone size come from that table; D and trimming were worked out from the DNA. The sample table contains about 380,000 clones; only one count was recorded for less than 85% of them. The top ten clones comprise 3.5% to 4% of the sample.

Collaborating institutions collected whole blood in K2EDTA tubes following their own protocols. For TCRbeta analysis, collaborators shipped samples as frozen whole blood, isolated PBMCs, or DNA extracted from either of those sample types. Here the chain combines TRBV5-1 and TRBJ1-1; no D gene can be assigned with confidence. This TCR came from a young woman with acute or convalescent COVID-19. The source material was peripheral blood. In nucleotides, the sequence is TGCGCCAGCAGCTTAGGCCTGGGAGGGATGAACACTGAAGCTTTCTTT. It translates to CASSLGLGGMNTEAFF.